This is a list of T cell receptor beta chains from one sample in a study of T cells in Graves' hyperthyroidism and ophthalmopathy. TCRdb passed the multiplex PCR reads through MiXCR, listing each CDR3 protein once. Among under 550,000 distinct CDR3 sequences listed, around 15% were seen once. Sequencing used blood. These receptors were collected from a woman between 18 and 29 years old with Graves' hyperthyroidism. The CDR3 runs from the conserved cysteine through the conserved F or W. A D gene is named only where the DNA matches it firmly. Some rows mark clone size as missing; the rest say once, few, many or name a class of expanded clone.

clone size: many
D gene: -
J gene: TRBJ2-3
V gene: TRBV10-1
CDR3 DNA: TGCGCCAGCAGTGAGGTACTAGACACAGATACGCAGTATTTT
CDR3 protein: CASSEVLDTDTQYF

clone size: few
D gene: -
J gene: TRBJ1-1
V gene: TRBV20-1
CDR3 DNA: TGCAGTGCCAGAGGACAGCCCACGAACACTGAAGCTTTCTTT
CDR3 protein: CSARGQPTNTEAFF

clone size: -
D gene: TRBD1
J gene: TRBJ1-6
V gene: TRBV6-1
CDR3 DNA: TGTGCCAGCATTTGGACAGGGGGCAGTTCACCCCTCCACTTT
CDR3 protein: CASIWTGGSSPLHF

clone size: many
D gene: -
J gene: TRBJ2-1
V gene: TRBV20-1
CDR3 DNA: TGCAGTGCCAACCGTTACAATGAGCAGTTCTTC
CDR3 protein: CSANRYNEQFF

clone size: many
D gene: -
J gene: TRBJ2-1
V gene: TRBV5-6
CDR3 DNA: TGTGCCAGCAGCTTGGTGGGGAGCAATCGAAATGAGCAGTTCTTC
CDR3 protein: CASSLVGSNRNEQFF

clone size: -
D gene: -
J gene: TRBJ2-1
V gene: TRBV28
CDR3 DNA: TGTGCCAGCAGTCACCTTGTTGGACTCTCCTACAATGAGCAGTTCTTC
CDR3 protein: CASSHLVGLSYNEQFF

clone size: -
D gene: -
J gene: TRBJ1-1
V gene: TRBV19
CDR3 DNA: TGTGCCAGTACCCGCGTCGGGGCCACTGAAGCTTTCTTT
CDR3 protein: CASTRVGATEAFF

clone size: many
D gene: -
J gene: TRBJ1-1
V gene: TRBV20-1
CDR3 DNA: TGCAGTGCTAGAGGTGGGGGTAGGGACACTGAAGCTTTCTTT
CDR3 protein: CSARGGGRDTEAFF

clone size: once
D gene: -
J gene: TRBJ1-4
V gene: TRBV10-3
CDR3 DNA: TGTGCCATCAGAAGTGGCGAAAAACTGTTTTTT
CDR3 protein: CAIRSGEKLFF

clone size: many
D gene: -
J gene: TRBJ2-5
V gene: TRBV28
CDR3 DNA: TGTGCCAGCAGTCGTACGTCAGAGACCCAGTACTTC
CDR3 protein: CASSRTSETQYF

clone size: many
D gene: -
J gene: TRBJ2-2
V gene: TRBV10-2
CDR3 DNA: TGCGCCAGCAGTATCGGCACCGGGGAGCTGTTTTTT
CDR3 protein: CASSIGTGELFF

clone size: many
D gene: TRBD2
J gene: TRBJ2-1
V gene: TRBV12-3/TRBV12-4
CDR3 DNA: TGTGCCAGCAAGCGGGAAGCCTACAATGAGCAGTTCTTC
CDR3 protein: CASKREAYNEQFF

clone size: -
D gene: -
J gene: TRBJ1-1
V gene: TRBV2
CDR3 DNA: TGTGCCAGCAGTAAGGGACCGAACACTGAAGCTTTCTTT
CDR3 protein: CASSKGPNTEAFF

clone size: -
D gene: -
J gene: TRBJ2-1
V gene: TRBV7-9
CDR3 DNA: TGTGCCAGCAGCTTAGATGCCGGGCTAGCGTCCTACAATGAGCAGTTCTTC
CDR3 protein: CASSLDAGLASYNEQFF

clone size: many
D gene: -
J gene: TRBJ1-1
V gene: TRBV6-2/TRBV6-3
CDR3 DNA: TGTGCCAGCAGTTACGGATTCATGAACACTGAAGCTTTCTTT
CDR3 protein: CASSYGFMNTEAFF

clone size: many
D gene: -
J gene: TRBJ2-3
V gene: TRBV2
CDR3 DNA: TGTGCCAGCAATGAAACACCACTGCCGCAGTATTTT
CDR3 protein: CASNETPLPQYF

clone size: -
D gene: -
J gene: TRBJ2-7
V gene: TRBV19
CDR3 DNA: TGTGCCAGTAGTGCCTACCGGGGCCGCCTGGGGCAGTACTTC
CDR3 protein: CASSAYRGRLGQYF

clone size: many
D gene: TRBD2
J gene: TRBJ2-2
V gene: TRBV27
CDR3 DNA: TGTGCCAGCAGCTACCTATCCGGGACTAGGCCCTCTCAGGAGCTGTTTTTT
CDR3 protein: CASSYLSGTRPSQELFF

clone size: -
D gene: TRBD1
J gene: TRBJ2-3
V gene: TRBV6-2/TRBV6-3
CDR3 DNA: TGTGCCAGCAGTTACTCTGCCGGGGACAGCAACACAGATACGCAGTATTTT
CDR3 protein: CASSYSAGDSNTDTQYF

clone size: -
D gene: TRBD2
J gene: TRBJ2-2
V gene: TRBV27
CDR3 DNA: TGTGCCAGCACCCCTAGCGGGAGAACCGGGGAGCTGTTTTTT
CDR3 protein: CASTPSGRTGELFF

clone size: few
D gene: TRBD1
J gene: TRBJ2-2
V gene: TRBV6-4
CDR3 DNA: TGTGCCAGCAGGCCAGGAGGGACAGGGTCCGGGGAGCTGTTTTTT
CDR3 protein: CASRPGGTGSGELFF

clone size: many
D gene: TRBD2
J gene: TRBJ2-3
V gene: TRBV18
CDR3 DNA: TGTGCCAGCTCACCTGGACTAGCGGGAGTGGGAAGCACAGATACGCAGTATTTT
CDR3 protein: CASSPGLAGVGSTDTQYF

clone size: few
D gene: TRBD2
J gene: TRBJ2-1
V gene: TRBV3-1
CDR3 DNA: TGTGCCAGCAGCCAAATAAGCGGGAGCCACAATGAGCAGTTCTTC
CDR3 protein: CASSQISGSHNEQFF

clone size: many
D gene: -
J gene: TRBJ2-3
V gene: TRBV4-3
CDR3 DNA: TGCGCCAGCAGCCAAGAGGGCTCTAGATCAGATACGCAGTATTTT
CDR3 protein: CASSQEGSRSDTQYF

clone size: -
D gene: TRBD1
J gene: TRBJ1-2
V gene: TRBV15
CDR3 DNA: TGTGCCGCCTCCGGGACAGGGCAATCGGGCGGCTACACCTTC
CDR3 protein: CAASGTGQSGGYTF

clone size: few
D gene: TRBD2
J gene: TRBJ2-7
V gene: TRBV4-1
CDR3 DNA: TGCGCCAGCAGCCAAGTATCCCCCTCTAGCGGGAGTTCCTACGAGCAGTACTTC
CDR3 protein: CASSQVSPSSGSSYEQYF

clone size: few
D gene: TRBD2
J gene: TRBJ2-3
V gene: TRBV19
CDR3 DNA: TGTGCCAGTAGTATCGGGACTAGACAGTATTTT
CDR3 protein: CASSIGTRQYF

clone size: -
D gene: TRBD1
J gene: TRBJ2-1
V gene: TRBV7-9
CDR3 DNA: TGTGCCAGCAGCCCCAAGGGGGCTAGTCCCAATGAGCAGTTCTTC
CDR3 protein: CASSPKGASPNEQFF

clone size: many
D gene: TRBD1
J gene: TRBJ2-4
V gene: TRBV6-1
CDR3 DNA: TGTGCCATCTCTCCCGACAGGGCCATGAACATTCAGTACTTC
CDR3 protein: CAISPDRAMNIQYF